This T cell receptor (beta chain) was recovered during a study of T cells in Graves' hyperthyroidism and ophthalmopathy. Looked up from germline, CDR1 is MDHEN and CDR2 is SYDVKM. CDR3 length: 15 residues. With V trimmed by 2 bases and J by 5 bases, 4 bases remained unmatched. It was RNA transcripts that yielded the amplified TCR beta CDR3 regions. HTBI primers drove first-round RT-PCR of the TCR CDR3. TCRdb analysed the multiplex PCR reads with MiXCR anew, one entry per CDR3 protein. The sample holds approximately 600,000 distinct CDR3 sequences, around 21% seen once. Individuals with ophthalmopathy presented a Clinical Activity Score of at least 3, a NOSPECS grade of at least 4 and a duration under 3 months. Thyroid ultrasound, orbital computed tomography, clinical symptoms, and serum thyroxine and TRAb underpinned diagnoses.

The sequence was obtained from a man aged 25 to 40 with Graves' ophthalmopathy. The sample consisted of blood. The chain links TRBV28 to TRBJ2-1; 9 bases agree with TRBD1. The DNA for the CDR3 is TGTGCCAGCAGTTTAGGGACAGGGATTAACAATGAGCAGTTCTTC. Encoded protein: CASSLGTGINNEQFF.